The T cell receptor (beta chain) under discussion was sequenced for a study of patients and donors after allogeneic stem cell transplantation. The CDR3 is 15 residues long. Trimming took off 4 bases at V and 9 bases at J, with 22 bases between the two ends. Germline CDR1 and CDR2: SGHRS and YFSETQ. From the RT-PCR reads, TCRdb called clonotypes with MiXCR, one entry per CDR3 protein. The data show about a million distinct CDR3 sequences, with over 15% seen just once and 5% to 7.5% held by the top ten. V gene TRBV5-1 combines with J gene TRBJ1-2; TRBD1 is a possible D gene (6 bases). This clonotype originated in a human donor who was either an allogeneic HSCT recipient or a stem cell or donor lymphocyte infusion donor (not recorded which). It is not recorded whose cells these are; they may come from a transplant donor. The specimen sequenced was blood, either unsorted or a sorted T cell fraction (not recorded which). The CDR3: CASSAEIRDTTRYTF. Here the CDR3 DNA reads TGCGCCAGCAGCGCGGAGATCCGGGACACTACTCGCTACACCTTC.